The 14 T cell receptor beta chains below all came from one sample that was sequenced in a study of control samples from healthy donors and cancer patients. Sequencing used immunoSEQ multiplex PCR; TCRdb keeps in-frame clones, though not all of them. The sample gives around 97,000 clones, roughly 90% of which show up once; 15% to 20% is in the top ten. The sample consisted of PBMCs. Source of these receptors: a man aged 60-69 years with lung cancer.

The genes are TRBV19 and TRBJ1-5; D is uncertain. V dropped 7 bases and J dropped 6 bases, with 16 bases sitting between them. There are 14 residues in the CDR3. Germline lookup yields CDR1 LNHDA and CDR2 SQIVND (reference sequence). The CDR3 spells CASTSLRGLQPQHF. The CDR3 nucleotides read TGTGCCAGTACCTCCCTAAGAGGGCTTCAGCCCCAGCATTTT.

The chain employs TRBV7-7 and TRBJ2-3, with D uncertain. The ends were cut back, 3 bases at V and 5 bases at J, with 6 bases in the middle. The CDR3 runs to 12 residues. Germline V gene data show CDR1 as SSHAT and CDR2 as FNYEAQ (reference sequence). CDR3 protein: CASSFDGDTQYF. DNA of the CDR3: TGTGCCAGCAGCTTTGATGGAGATACGCAGTATTTT.

The genes are TRBV5-6 and TRBJ2-7; 9 bases fit TRBD2. The CDR3 length is 15 residues. Germline CDR1 reads SGHDT; CDR2 reads YYEEEE. Germline trimming cut 5 bases from V and 5 bases from J; bases unmatched to any gene: 11. The CDR3 coding sequence is TGTGCCAGCAGTTCATCGTGGCTAGCGGGGAACGAGCAGTACGTC. It specifies CASSSSWLAGNEQYV.

V usage is TRBV19 and J usage is TRBJ2-7, with 8 bases that match TRBD1. The CDR3 totals 13 residues. The germline V gene has CDR1 LNHDA and CDR2 SQIVND (reference sequence). V lost 8 bases and J lost 6; bases outside the gene matches: 9. Here the CDR3 DNA reads TGTGCCAGTCGAGGGACAGGTGGGGGCGAGCAGTACGTC. Protein sequence: CASRGTGGGEQYV.

This chain uses TRBV7-8 with TRBJ2-5; TRBD2 matches 7 bases. Unmatched junction bases numbered 7, after V lost 5 bases and J lost 4 bases. The CDR3 has 14 residues. Germline V gene lookup returns CDR1 SGHVS and CDR2 FQNEAQ. The CDR3 sequence: CASSGRGEGETQYF. CDR3 coding DNA: TGTGCCAGCAGCGGTCGGGGGGAAGGAGAGACCCAGTACTTC.

CDR3 bases: TGTGCCAGCAGCTCCATGAGGGTTAGCACAGATACGCAGTATTTT. Encoded protein: CASSSMRVSTDTQYF. V is TRBV7-2 and J is TRBJ2-3; maybe TRBD2 (5 bases). The CDR3 length is 15 residues. V was pared by 4 bases and J by 0 bases, with 11 bases between. CDR1 is SGHTA and CDR2 is FQGNSA in the germline V gene.

V usage is TRBV12-2 and J usage is TRBJ2-5; TRBD2, the table's D call, lacks a check against the DNA. TRBV12-2 is designated a pseudogene. This CDR3 region has 15 residues. This CDR3 reads CASRLLAGGYETQYF. The DNA of the CDR3 is TGTGCAAGTCGCTTACTAGCGGGGGGGTATGAGACCCAGTACTTC.

This chain links TRBV10-3 with TRBJ2-3, with TRBD1 matching over 8 bases. V lost 0 bases, J lost 1 base, and 9 bases stayed unmatched. Germline V CDR1 and CDR2: ENHRY, SYGVKD. This CDR3 spans 18 amino acids. CDR3 region: CAISESGQGLSRTDTQYF. The CDR3 DNA reads as TGTGCCATCAGTGAGTCAGGACAGGGACTTTCCCGCACAGATACGCAGTATTTT.

The DNA of the CDR3 is TGTGCCAGCAGGTATACTAGCGGGGGAATCAATGAGCAGTTCTTC. This gives the protein CASRYTSGGINEQFF. The chain combines TRBV6-5 with TRBJ2-1, with TRBD2 identical over 11 bases. The CDR3 is 15 residues long. The V gene end was trimmed by 6 bases and the J gene end by 6 bases; junction bases not matched to a gene: 7. Germline CDR1 reads MNHEY; CDR2 reads SVGAGI.

The chain combines TRBV24-1 with TRBJ1-2, with unresolved D. Trimming stripped 2 bases from V and 6 bases from J, with 6 bases between. The germline V gene encodes CDR1 KGHDR and CDR2 SFDVKD. The CDR3 sequence is 12 residues long. CDR3 loop: CATSDSGHGYTF. DNA for the CDR3: TGTGCCACCAGTGATTCGGGCCATGGCTACACCTTC.

This clone was found once. The chain couples TRBV6-5 to TRBJ2-1; tentatively, D is TRBD1 (6 bases). Trimming cost V 0 bases and J 7 bases, with 16 bases left between them. CDR1 and CDR2 (germline): MNHEY, SVGAGI. The CDR3 sequence is 16 residues long. The CDR3 reads CASSYSGHWVGNEQFF. The CDR3, as DNA: TGTGCCAGCAGTTACTCGGGACATTGGGTGGGGAATGAGCAGTTCTTC.

This clone was found a few times. This same CDR3 is encoded by further DNA sequences in the sample. The CDR3 bases are TGCGCCAGCGGCCCGTCCTACGAGCAGTACTTC. Amino acids: CASGPSYEQYF. V usage is TRBV10-2 and J usage is TRBJ2-7; D gene uncertain. The ends were cut back, 8 bases at V and 1 base at J, with 6 bases in the middle. CDR1 WSHSY and CDR2 SAAADI come from the germline V gene. The CDR3 spans 11 residues.

The chain couples TRBV18 to TRBJ1-5; D call uncertain. Trimming pared 4 bases from V and 0 bases from J, leaving 4 bases between. This CDR3 region has 13 residues. CDR1 is KGHSH and CDR2 is LQKENI in the germline V gene. CDR3 DNA: TGTGCCAGCTCACTGGATAGCAATCAGCCCCAGCATTTT. Translation gives CASSLDSNQPQHF.

The table lists this clone with a count of one. The V call is TRBV6-5, the J call TRBJ2-3; the match to TRBD2 covers 9 bases. The CDR3 contains 16 residues. V shed 2 bases and J 4 bases; nucleotides not matched to a gene: 7. The germline V gene encodes CDR1 MNHEY and CDR2 SVGAGI. CDR3 region: CASSYRGLAGSDTQYF. The CDR3 region has the DNA TGTGCCAGCAGTTACCGAGGGCTAGCGGGGTCAGATACGCAGTATTTT.